This record concerns one T cell receptor beta chain sequence. No antigen is known for it. The data belong to a study of cytomegalovirus exposure and HLA in healthy donors. In the PCR, 60 Vbeta and 13 Jbeta primers were used. Sequencing was performed with immunoSEQ multiplex PCR; in TCRdb, only in-frame clones are kept and a portion is missing. The repertoire includes about 82,000 clones, approximately 74% of them detected once, and under 7.5% sits in the top ten. The study's findings and limits: Compared with the roughly 700-donor mean, an Asian-associated ancestry cluster reportedly had fewer N-insertions, according to a later analysis. HLA alleles were associated with 15,000 to 20,000 TCR beta sequences in a later analysis at 0.05 false discovery rate.

The CDR3 runs 15 residues. V was trimmed by 3 bases and J by 3 bases, leaving 11 bases between them. Germline V gene data show CDR1 as SGHAT and CDR2 as FQNNGV. The TCR originated in a woman between 50 and 59 years old in good health and CMV-seropositive. The J gene is TRBJ1-4, the V gene TRBV11-2; no clear D gene. Sequenced sample: PBMCs. The chain's CDR3 is CASSLYSPPNEKLFF. Here the CDR3 DNA reads TGTGCCAGCAGCTTGTACAGTCCGCCTAATGAAAAACTGTTTTTT.